This T cell receptor beta chain was documented in a study of response to subunit inactivated influenza vaccine (dated by TCRdb to 2016 to 2019). At the level of the whole study: To follow how T cells responded to a trivalent subunit inactivated influenza vaccine, the researchers relied on deep quantitative profiling of the T cell receptor repertoire. What the work shows at the level of the full study, not this receptor alone: The authors suggested that each seasonal influenza vaccination may recruit only a limited number of new T cells.

The germline V gene gives CDR1 as MNHEY and CDR2 as SVGAGI. Trimming at the junction amounts to 2 bases on V and 0 bases on J, and the germline ends lie 5 bases apart. The CDR3 covers 13 residues, taking in both the cysteine and the phenylalanine. The retained sequence is limited to the CDR3, 39 bases, with the frame set at the first base. The protocol used for the library was RT-PCR. TCRdb names Illumina HiSeq 2500 as the instrument used. TCRdb's own reprocessing of the public reads used fastp at Q25 and MiXCR and kept productive beta chains. One record per CDR3 amino acid sequence lists the most common genes and DNA. The sample data list around 520,000 distinct CDR3 sequences, and over 9.5% of these were observed just once. The ten biggest clones cover about 10% of the sample. This clonotype was counted ten times or more. Its target antigen remains unknown. Qualities for individual bases were not recorded, and no much larger clone is one base off.

Sequencing was performed on PBMCs from blood, taken on the day of vaccination. The TCR was taken from a man aged 45-65 years who received an inactivated influenza vaccine. Donor details come from another sample of the same person, matched by shared clones. The rearrangement joined TRBV6-5 to TRBJ2-7; the D gene identity is not certain. The CDR3 protein sequence reads: CASSYGISYEQYF. The sequenced DNA: TGTGCCAGCAGTTACGGCATCTCCTACGAGCAGTACTTC.